This T cell receptor (beta chain) was documented in a study of shared clonotypes between healthy human individuals. Concerning this clone: Its antigen is still unknown. This clone may be a read error of a much larger clone one base away.

Sequencing was performed with immunoSEQ multiplex PCR; in TCRdb, only in-frame clones are kept and a portion is missing. Found here are around 300,000 clones, about nine tenths of them singletons; the top ten hold roughly 16%. Study-level findings and limits: Despite large depth, sorted-subset datasets appeared incompletely sequenced.

The CDR3 length is 13 residues. CDR1 is SGHNT, CDR2 YYREEE, per germline (reference sequence). Losses at the gene ends were 3 bases for V and 1 base for J; bases not matched to a gene: 0. The specimen sequenced was memory CD8+ T cells sorted from blood. Regarding subset: CD45RO+ cells pooled with CCR7-negative TemRA cells. The receptor was isolated from a man aged 18 to 29 in good health. The rearrangement links TRBV5-4 to TRBJ2-7; 8 bases align to TRBD1. The CDR3 DNA reads TGTGCCAGCAGCTGGGACAGGTCCTACGAGCAGTACTTC. Protein product: CASSWDRSYEQYF.